The rows below give T cell receptor beta chains drawn from one sample of a study of OX40 agonist ivuxolimab in advanced cancers. Method: immunoSEQ multiplex PCR; TCRdb's copy keeps in-frame clones and lacks some. The sample gives 75,000 to 80,000 clones, about nine tenths of which show up once; about 0.52% is in the top ten. This sample comprised CD4+ or CD8+ T cells sorted from blood, obtained in a trial of the OX40 agonist ivuxolimab. Receptor source: an adult with an advanced solid tumor such as melanoma, head and neck, liver or kidney cancer. Each CDR3 is given with its conserved first and last residue. The D gene is left open where the match is weak. The size field is filled for only some rows; it gives once, few, many or a size class.

length: 16
D: TRBD1
V: TRBV4-1
J: TRBJ1-2
size: .
CDR3: CASSQGEGQVFYGYTF
DNA: TGCGCCAGCAGCCAAGGGGAGGGACAGGTTTTCTATGGCTACACCTTC

length: 13
D: .
V: TRBV27
J: TRBJ1-6
size: .
CDR3: CASSLQGTTPLHF
DNA: TGTGCCAGCAGTTTACAGGGGACAACACCCCTCCACTTT

length: 16
D: .
V: TRBV7-8
J: TRBJ2-1
size: .
CDR3: CASTPKTGTFYNEQFF
DNA: TGTGCCAGCACCCCCAAAACAGGCACCTTTTACAATGAGCAGTTCTTC

length: 12
D: .
V: TRBV7-9
J: TRBJ1-5
size: .
CDR3: CASSTTNQPQHF
DNA: TGTGCCAGCAGTACCACAAATCAGCCCCAGCATTTT

length: 14
D: .
V: TRBV29-1
J: TRBJ1-1
size: .
CDR3: CSVARKPQTLGAFF
DNA: TGCAGCGTTGCAAGAAAACCTCAAACCCTAGGTGCTTTCTTT

length: 14
D: .
V: TRBV6-6
J: TRBJ1-5
size: .
CDR3: CASSYSANNQPQHF
DNA: TGTGCCAGCAGTTACTCGGCAAATAATCAGCCCCAGCATTTT

length: 16
D: .
V: TRBV5-6
J: TRBJ1-1
size: .
CDR3: CASSPGAGRKGTEAFF
DNA: TGTGCCAGCAGCCCTGGGGCAGGGCGGAAGGGAACTGAAGCTTTCTTT

length: 14
D: .
V: TRBV6-6
J: TRBJ2-2
size: .
CDR3: CASSLRANTGELFF
DNA: TGTGCCAGCAGTTTAAGAGCGAACACCGGGGAGCTGTTTTTT

length: 15
D: .
V: TRBV5-1
J: TRBJ2-3
size: .
CDR3: CASSSGTAGGDTQYF
DNA: TGCGCCAGCAGCTCCGGGACGGCCGGCGGGGATACGCAGTATTTT

length: 13
D: .
V: TRBV7-9
J: TRBJ1-2
size: .
CDR3: CASRPYTGYGYTF
DNA: TGTGCCAGCAGACCTTATACAGGGTATGGCTACACCTTC

length: 16
D: .
V: TRBV27
J: TRBJ1-1
size: .
CDR3: CASSLGQTRSRTEAFF
DNA: TGTGCCAGCAGTTTAGGGCAGACGCGAAGCCGGACTGAAGCTTTCTTT

length: 13
D: .
V: TRBV5-1
J: TRBJ1-2
size: .
CDR3: CASRTGGNYGYTF
DNA: TGCGCCAGCCGGACCGGGGGGAACTATGGCTACACCTTC

length: 14
D: .
V: TRBV29-1
J: TRBJ1-1
size: .
CDR3: CSAGTQNWNTEAFF
DNA: TGCAGCGCCGGGACCCAAAATTGGAACACTGAAGCTTTCTTT

length: 14
D: TRBD1
V: TRBV10-1
J: TRBJ1-1
size: once
CDR3: CASSGNRGGTEAFF
DNA: TGCGCCAGCAGTGGAAACAGGGGGGGCACTGAAGCTTTCTTT

length: 16
D: TRBD2
V: TRBV10-3
J: TRBJ2-7
size: .
CDR3: CAISEYTSGGPYEQYF
DNA: TGTGCCATCAGTGAGTACACTAGCGGGGGGCCGTACGAGCAGTACTTC

length: 15
D: TRBD2
V: TRBV5-5
J: TRBJ2-3
size: .
CDR3: CASSLTSGAQGTQYF
DNA: TGTGCCAGCAGTTTGACTAGCGGGGCCCAGGGTACGCAGTATTTT

length: 15
D: TRBD2
V: TRBV5-1
J: TRBJ2-1
size: .
CDR3: CASSLLAGSYNEQFF
DNA: TGCGCCAGCAGCTTACTAGCGGGAAGTTACAATGAGCAGTTCTTC

length: 15
D: .
V: TRBV21-1
J: TRBJ1-1
size: .
CDR3: CASSKLKQPKAEAFF
DNA: TGTGCCAGCAGCAAACTTAAACAGCCGAAGGCTGAAGCTTTCTTT